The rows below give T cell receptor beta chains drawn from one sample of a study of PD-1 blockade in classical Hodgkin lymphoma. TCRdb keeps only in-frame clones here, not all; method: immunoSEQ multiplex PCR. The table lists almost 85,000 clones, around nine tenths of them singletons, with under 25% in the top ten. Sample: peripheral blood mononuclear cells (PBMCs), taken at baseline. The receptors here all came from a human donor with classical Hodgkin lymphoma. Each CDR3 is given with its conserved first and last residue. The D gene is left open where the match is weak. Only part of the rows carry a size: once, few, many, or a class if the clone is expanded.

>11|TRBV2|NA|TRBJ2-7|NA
TGTGCCAGCCAAAAGGGATACGAGCAGTACTTC
CASQKGYEQYF
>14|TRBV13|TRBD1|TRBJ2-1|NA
TGTGCCAGCAGCCTAGACAGGGTGCTCGGTGAGCAGTTCTTC
CASSLDRVLGEQFF
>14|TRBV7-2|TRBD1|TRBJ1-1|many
TGTGCCAGCAGTCGGGACAGGGGAGGTACTGAAGCTTTCTTT
CASSRDRGGTEAFF
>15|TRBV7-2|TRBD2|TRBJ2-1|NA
TGTGCCAGCAGCTCGACTAGCGGACCATACAATGAGCAGTTCTTC
CASSSTSGPYNEQFF
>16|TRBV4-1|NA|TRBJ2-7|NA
TGCGCCAGCAGCCAAGTGGGTCAGGACCAACGGTACGAGCAGTACTTC
CASSQVGQDQRYEQYF
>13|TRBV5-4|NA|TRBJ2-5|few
TGTGCCAGCAGACTCCGGGTCCAAGAGACCCAGTACTTC
CASRLRVQETQYF
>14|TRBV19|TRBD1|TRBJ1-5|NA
TGTGCCAGTAGTATGGGACAGGGCTGGCAGCCCCAGCATTTT
CASSMGQGWQPQHF
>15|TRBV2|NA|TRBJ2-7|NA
TGTGCCAGCAGTGAAATAGGGGCGAACTCCTACGAGCAGTACTTC
CASSEIGANSYEQYF
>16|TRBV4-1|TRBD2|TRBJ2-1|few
TGCGCCAGCAGCCTCGCCGGGACTAGCGGGAGAGATGAGCAGTTCTTC
CASSLAGTSGRDEQFF
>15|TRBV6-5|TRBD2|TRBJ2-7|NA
TGTGCCAGCAGTGGGATAGCGGGACCTTCCTACGAGCAGTACTTC
CASSGIAGPSYEQYF
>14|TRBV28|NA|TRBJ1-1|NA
TGTGCCAGCAGCCCCGCCGGGTCGAACACTGAAGCTTTCTTT
CASSPAGSNTEAFF
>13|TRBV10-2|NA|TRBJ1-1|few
TGCGCCAGCAGAACACAGGATTCCACTGAAGCTTTCTTT
CASRTQDSTEAFF
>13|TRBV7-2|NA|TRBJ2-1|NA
TGTGCCAGCCGGGACAACAACTACAATGAGCAGTTCTTC
CASRDNNYNEQFF
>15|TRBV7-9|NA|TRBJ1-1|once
TGTGCCAGCAGCACCGAGGGAGGCGTAAATACTGAAGCTTTCTTT
CASSTEGGVNTEAFF
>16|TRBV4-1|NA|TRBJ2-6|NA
TGCGCCAGCAGCCTCCTAAGGGGCGCGGGGGCCAACGTCCTGACTTTC
CASSLLRGAGANVLTF
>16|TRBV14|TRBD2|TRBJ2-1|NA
TGTGCCAGCAGCCAATTAGCGGGAGTCACCTACAATGAGCAGTTCTTC
CASSQLAGVTYNEQFF
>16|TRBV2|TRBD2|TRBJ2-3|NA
TGTGCCACTGGGCTAGCGGACGTTGCTAGCACAGATACGCAGTATTTT
CATGLADVASTDTQYF
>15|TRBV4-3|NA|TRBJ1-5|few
TGCGCCAGCAGCCAAGATGGGCAGGGTCGGGCTGCCCAGCATTTT
CASSQDGQGRAAQHF
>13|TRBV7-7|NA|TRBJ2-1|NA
TGTGCCAGCAGCTTAGATTCACTTAGCGGCCAGTTCTTC
CASSLDSLSGQFF
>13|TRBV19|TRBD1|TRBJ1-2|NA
TGTGCCAGTAGTATTCACAGGGGGATTGGCTACACCTTC
CASSIHRGIGYTF
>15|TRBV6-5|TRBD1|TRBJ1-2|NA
TGTGCCAGCAGTTACTCGACAGGGATCGTCGGTGGCTACACCTTC
CASSYSTGIVGGYTF
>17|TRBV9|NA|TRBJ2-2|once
TGTGCCAGCAGCGTAAGAGGAAGAGCGGCGAACACCGGGGAGCTGTTTTTT
CASSVRGRAANTGELFF
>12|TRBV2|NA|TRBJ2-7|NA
TGTGCCAGCAGTGATAAGGGTTACGAGCAGTACTTC
CASSDKGYEQYF
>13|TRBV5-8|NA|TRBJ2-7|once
TGTGCCAGCAGCTTAGTTTTCGGGGACGAGCAGTACTTC
CASSLVFGDEQYF
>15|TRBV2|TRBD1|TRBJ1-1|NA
TGTGCCAGCAGGCCGGGATGGCAGGGGGACACTGAAGCTTTCTTT
CASRPGWQGDTEAFF
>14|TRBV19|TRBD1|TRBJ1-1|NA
TGTGCCAGAGGCCGGGACAGGGCAAACACTGAAGCTTTCTTT
CARGRDRANTEAFF
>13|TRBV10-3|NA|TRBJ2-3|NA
TGTGCCATCAGTGTGGCGGGCACAGATACGCAGTATTTT
CAISVAGTDTQYF
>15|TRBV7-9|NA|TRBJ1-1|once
TGTGCCAGCAGCTTAGGTGGTCAGAATATCGCTGAAGCTTTCTTT
CASSLGGQNIAEAFF
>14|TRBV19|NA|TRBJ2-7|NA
TGTGCCAGTAGTATAGGGCTAGCGTCCCTCCAGCAGTACTTC
CASSIGLASLQQYF